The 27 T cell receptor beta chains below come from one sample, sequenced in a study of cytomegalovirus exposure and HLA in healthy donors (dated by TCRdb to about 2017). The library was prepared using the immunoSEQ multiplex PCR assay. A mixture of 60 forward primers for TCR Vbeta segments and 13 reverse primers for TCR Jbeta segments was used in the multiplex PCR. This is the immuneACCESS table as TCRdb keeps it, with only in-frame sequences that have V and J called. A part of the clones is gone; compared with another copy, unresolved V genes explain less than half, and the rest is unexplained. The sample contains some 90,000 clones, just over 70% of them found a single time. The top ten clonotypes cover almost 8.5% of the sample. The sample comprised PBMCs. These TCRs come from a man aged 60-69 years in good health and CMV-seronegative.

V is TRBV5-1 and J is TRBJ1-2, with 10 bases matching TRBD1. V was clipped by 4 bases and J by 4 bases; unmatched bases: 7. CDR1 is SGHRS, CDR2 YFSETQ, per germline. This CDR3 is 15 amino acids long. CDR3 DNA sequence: TGCGCCAGCAGCGCAACCGGGACAGGGGCCTATGGCTACACCTTC. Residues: CASSATGTGAYGYTF. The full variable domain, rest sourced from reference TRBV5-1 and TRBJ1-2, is KAGVTQTPRYLIKTRGQQVTLSCSPISGHRSVSWYQQTPGQGLQFLFEYFSETQRNKGNFPGRFSGRQFSNSRSEMNVSTLELGDSALYLCASSATGTGAYGYTFGSGTRLTVV.

The CDR3, as DNA: TGTGCCAGCAGCTCCCTGACTAGCGGACTAACCTACGAGCAGTACTTC. Translation gives CASSSLTSGLTYEQYF. The rearrangement joins TRBV7-2 to TRBJ2-7; the match to TRBD2 covers 9 bases. J lost 2 bases, V lost 4 bases, and 9 bases had no gene match. CDR3 length equals 16 residues. CDR1 and CDR2 (germline): SGHTA, FQGNSA.

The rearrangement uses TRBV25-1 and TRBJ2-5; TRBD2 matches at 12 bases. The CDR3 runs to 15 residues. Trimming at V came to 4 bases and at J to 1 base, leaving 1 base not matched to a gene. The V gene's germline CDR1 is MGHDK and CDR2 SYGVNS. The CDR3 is CASSGTSGIQETQYF. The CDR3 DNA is TGTGCCAGCAGTGGGACTAGCGGGATCCAAGAGACCCAGTACTTC.

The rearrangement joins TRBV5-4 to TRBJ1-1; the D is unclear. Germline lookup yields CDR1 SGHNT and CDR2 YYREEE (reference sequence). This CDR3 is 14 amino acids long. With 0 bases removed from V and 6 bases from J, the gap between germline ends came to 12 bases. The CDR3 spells CASSLDRRTAEAFF. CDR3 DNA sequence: TGTGCCAGCAGCTTGGATCGTCGTACAGCTGAAGCTTTCTTT. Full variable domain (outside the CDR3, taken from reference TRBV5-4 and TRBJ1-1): ETGVTQSPTHLIKTRGQQVTLRCSSQSGHNTVSWYQQALGQGPQFIFQYYREEENGRGNFPPRFSGLQFPNYSSELNVNALELDDSALYLCASSLDRRTAEAFFGQGTRLTVV.

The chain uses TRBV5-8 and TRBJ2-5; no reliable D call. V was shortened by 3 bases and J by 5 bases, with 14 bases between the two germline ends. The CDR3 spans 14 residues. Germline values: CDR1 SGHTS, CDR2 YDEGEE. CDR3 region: CASSSTGADETQYF. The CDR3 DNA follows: TGTGCCAGCAGCTCTACGGGTGCAGATGAGACCCAGTACTTC.

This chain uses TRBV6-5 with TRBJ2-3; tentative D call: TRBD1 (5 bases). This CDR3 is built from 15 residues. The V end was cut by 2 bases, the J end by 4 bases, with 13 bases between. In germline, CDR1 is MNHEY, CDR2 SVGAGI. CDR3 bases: TGTGCCAGCAGTTACAGCAGGGTTTGGTCAGATACGCAGTATTTT. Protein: CASSYSRVWSDTQYF.

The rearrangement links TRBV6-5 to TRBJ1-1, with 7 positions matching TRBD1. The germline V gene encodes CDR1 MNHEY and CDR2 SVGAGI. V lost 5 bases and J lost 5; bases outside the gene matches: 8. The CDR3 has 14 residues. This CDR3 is CASSLGTEGTEAFF. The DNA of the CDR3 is TGTGCCAGCAGTCTCGGGACAGAAGGGACTGAAGCTTTCTTT.

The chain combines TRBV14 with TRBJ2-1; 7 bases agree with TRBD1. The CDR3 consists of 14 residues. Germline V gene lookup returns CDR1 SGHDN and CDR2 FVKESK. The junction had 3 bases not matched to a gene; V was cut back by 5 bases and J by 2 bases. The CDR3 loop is CASSYRGPYNEQFF. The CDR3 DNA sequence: TGTGCCAGCAGCTACAGGGGTCCCTACAATGAGCAGTTCTTC.

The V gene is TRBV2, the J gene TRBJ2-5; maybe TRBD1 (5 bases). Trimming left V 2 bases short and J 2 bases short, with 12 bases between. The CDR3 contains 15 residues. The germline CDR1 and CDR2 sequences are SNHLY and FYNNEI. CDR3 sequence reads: CASSESLAGQETQYF. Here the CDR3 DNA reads TGTGCCAGCAGTGAAAGTTTGGCAGGGCAAGAGACCCAGTACTTC.

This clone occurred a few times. CDR3 region: CASTDQGATSPLHF. The CDR3 bases are TGTGCCAGCACCGATCAGGGGGCAACTTCACCCCTCCACTTT. The chain links TRBV6-1 to TRBJ1-6; 8 nucleotides agree with TRBD1. The CDR3 contains 14 residues. Germline lookup yields CDR1 MNHNS and CDR2 SASEGT. Trimming took 7 bases from V and 9 from J; bases not matched to a gene: 8.

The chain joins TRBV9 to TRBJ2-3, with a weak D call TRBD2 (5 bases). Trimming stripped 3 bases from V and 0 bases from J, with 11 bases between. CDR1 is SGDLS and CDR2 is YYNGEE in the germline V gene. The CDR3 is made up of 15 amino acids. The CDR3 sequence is CASSGGPLSTDTQYF. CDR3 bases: TGTGCCAGCAGCGGCGGGCCATTAAGCACAGATACGCAGTATTTT.

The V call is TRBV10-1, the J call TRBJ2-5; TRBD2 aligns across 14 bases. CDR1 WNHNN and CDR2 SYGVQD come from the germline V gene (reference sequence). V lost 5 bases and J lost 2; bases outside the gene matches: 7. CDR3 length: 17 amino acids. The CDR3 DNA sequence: TGCGCCAGCAGTCAAACGGGACTAGCGGGGGAGCAAGAGACCCAGTACTTC. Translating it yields CASSQTGLAGEQETQYF.

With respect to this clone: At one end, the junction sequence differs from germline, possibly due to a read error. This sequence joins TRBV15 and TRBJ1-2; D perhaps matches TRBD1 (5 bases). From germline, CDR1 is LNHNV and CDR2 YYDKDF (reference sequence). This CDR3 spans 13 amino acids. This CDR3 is CATSRGAGSDYTF. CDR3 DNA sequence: TGTGCCACCAGTAGAGGGGCCGGGAGTGACTACACCTTC.

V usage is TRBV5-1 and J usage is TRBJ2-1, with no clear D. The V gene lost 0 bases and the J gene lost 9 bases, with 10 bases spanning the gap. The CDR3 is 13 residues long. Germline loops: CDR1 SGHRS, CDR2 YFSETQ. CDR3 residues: CASSLAPPGEQFF. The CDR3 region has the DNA TGCGCCAGCAGCTTGGCCCCGCCGGGTGAGCAGTTCTTC.

The CDR3, as DNA: TGTGCCAGCTCAGTCCAGGGGGCCGGTCAGCCCCAGCATTTT. The encoded protein is CASSVQGAGQPQHF. The chain employs TRBV18 and TRBJ1-5, with 8 bases fitting TRBD1. This CDR3 spans 14 amino acids. With V trimmed by 5 bases and J by 6 bases, 6 bases remained unmatched. Germline V CDR1 and CDR2: KGHSH, LQKENI.

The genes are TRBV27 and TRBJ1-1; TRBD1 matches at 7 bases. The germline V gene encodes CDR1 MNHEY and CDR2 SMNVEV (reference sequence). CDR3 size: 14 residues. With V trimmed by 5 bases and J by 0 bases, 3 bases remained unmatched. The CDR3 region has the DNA TGTGCCAGCAGTAAACAGGGGCTGAACACTGAAGCTTTCTTT. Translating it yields CASSKQGLNTEAFF.

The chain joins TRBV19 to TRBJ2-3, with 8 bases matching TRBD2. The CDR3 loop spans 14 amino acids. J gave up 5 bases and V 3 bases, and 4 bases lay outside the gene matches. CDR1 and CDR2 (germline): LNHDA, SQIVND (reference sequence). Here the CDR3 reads CASSIRSGEDTQYF. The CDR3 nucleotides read TGTGCCAGTAGTATCCGTAGCGGGGAAGATACGCAGTATTTT.

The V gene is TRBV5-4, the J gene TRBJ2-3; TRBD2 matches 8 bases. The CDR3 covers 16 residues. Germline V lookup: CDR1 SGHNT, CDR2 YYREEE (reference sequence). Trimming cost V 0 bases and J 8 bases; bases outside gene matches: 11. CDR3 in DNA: TGTGCCAGCAGCTTGGCCTATGACCCCGGGGGGGTTACGCAGTATTTT. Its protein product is CASSLAYDPGGVTQYF.

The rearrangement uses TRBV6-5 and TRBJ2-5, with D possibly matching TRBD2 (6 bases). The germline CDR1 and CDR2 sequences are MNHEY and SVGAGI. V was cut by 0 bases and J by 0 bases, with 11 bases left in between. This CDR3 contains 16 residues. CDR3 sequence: CASSYSTSYNQETQYF. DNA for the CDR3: TGTGCCAGCAGTTACTCGACTAGTTACAACCAAGAGACCCAGTACTTC.

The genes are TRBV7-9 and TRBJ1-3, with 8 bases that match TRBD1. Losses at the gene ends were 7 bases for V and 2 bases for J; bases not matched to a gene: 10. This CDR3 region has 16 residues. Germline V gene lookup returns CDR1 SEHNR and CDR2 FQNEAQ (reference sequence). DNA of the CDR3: TGTGCCAGCACCACCAATCAGGGGGCTGCTGGAAACACCATATATTTT. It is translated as CASTTNQGAAGNTIYF.

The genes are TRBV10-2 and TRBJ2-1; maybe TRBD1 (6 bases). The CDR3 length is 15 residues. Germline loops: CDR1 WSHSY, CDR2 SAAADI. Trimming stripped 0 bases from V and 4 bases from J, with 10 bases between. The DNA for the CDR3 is TGCGCCAGCAGTGAGTCCAGGGGATTTTACAATGAGCAGTTCTTC. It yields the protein CASSESRGFYNEQFF.

The CDR3 spells CASRDSPTRDTQYF. The CDR3 coding sequence is TGTGCCAGCCGCGACAGTCCGACACGGGATACGCAGTATTTT. The rearrangement links TRBV5-6 to TRBJ2-3, with D perhaps matching TRBD1 (5 bases). The CDR3 is 14 amino acids. The V end lost 7 bases, the J end lost 6 bases, and 18 bases lay between the germline ends. The germline V gene encodes CDR1 SGHDT and CDR2 YYEEEE.

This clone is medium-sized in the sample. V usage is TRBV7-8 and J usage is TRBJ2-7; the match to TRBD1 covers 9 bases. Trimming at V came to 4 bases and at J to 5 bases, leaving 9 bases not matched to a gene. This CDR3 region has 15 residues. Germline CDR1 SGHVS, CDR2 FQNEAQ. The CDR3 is CASSSRTGEINEQYF. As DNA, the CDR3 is TGTGCCAGCAGCTCCCGGACAGGGGAAATAAACGAGCAGTACTTC.

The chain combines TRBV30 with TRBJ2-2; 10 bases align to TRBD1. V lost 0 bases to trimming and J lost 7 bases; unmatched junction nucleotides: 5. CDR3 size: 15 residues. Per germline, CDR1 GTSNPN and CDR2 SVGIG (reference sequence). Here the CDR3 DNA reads TGTGCCTGGAGTGTAGGGGGACAGGGGTACGGGGAGCTGTTTTTT. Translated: CAWSVGGQGYGELFF.

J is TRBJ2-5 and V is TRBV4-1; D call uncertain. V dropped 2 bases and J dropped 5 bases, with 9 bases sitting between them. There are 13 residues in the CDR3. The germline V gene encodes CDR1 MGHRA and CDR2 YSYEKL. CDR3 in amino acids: CASSQRVSETQYF. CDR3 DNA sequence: TGCGCCAGCAGCCAACGAGTATCGGAGACCCAGTACTTC.

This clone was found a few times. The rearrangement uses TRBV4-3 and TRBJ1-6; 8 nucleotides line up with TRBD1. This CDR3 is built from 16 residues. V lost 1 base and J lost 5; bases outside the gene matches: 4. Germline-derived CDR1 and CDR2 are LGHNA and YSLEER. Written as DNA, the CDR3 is TGCGCCAGCAGCCAAGGTACAGGGGGTAATAATTCACCCCTCCACTTT. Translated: CASSQGTGGNNSPLHF.

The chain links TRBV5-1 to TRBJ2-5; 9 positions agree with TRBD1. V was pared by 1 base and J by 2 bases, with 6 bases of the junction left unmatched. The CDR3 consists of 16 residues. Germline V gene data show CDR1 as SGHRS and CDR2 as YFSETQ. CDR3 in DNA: TGCGCCAGCAGCTTGACAGGGGGCGTTATTCAAGAGACCCAGTACTTC. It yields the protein CASSLTGGVIQETQYF.